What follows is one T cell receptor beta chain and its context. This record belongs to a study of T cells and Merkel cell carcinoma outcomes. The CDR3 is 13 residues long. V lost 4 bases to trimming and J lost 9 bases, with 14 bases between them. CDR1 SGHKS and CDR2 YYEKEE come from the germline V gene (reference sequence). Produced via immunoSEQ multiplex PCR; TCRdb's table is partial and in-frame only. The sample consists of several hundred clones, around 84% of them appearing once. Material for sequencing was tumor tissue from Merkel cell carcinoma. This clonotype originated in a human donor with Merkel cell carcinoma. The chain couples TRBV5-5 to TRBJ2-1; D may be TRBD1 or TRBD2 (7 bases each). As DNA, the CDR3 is TGTGCCAGCAGCACAGACAGGGAGGGTGAGCAGTTCTTC. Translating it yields CASSTDREGEQFF.